What follows are 17 T cell receptor beta chains derived from one specimen sequenced in a study of human T cells and chemical hapten exposure. From the RACE reads, TCRdb called clonotypes with MiXCR, one entry per CDR3 protein. Among approximately 370,000 distinct CDR3 sequences listed, 4.5% to 5.5% were seen once. Time point of the sample: pre-sensitization, week 0. Indicated treatment: therapeutic diphenylcyclopropenone sensitization with weekly scalp DPC. This specimen was whole blood, taken in connection with sensitization to the hapten diphenylcyclopropenone (DPC). The receptors were sampled from a woman between 18 and 29 years old with alopecia areata. Some clones in this sample may be carry-over from other donors' samples.

This clonotype was recorded at least ten times. The gene calls are TRBV6-6 and TRBJ1-1, with D hard to call. Germline V gene data show CDR1 as MNHNY and CDR2 as SVGAGI (reference sequence). Trimming shortened V by 6 bases and J by 5 bases, and 4 bases separated the two germline ends. This CDR3 region has 10 residues. In nucleotides, the CDR3 is TGTGCCAGCAGGGGAACTGAAGCTTTCTTT. This encodes CASRGTEAFF.

This clonotype was picked up a small number of times. This chain links TRBV7-2 with TRBJ2-2; 7 bases are a match to TRBD1. The V gene's germline CDR1 is SGHTA and CDR2 FQGNSA. The CDR3 has 16 amino acids. V shed 3 bases and J 5 bases; nucleotides not matched to a gene: 9. This chain's CDR3 is CASSFRLTGLTGELFF. As DNA, the CDR3 is TGTGCCAGCAGCTTTCGCCTGACAGGGCTGACCGGGGAGCTGTTTTTT.

A few counts support this clonotype. The V and J genes are TRBV9 and TRBJ2-3, with 7 nucleotides matching TRBD1. Germline CDR1 is SGDLS and CDR2 is YYNGEE. The CDR3 length is 15 residues. The junction had 5 bases not matched to a gene; V was cut back by 0 bases and J by 4 bases. CDR3 sequence (DNA): TGTGCCAGCAGCGTAGCGGCAGGGGGACCAGATACGCAGTATTTT. Residues: CASSVAAGGPDTQYF.

This clonotype was seen ten or more times. The chain carries TRBV7-9 and TRBJ2-7; D unclear. This CDR3 region has 13 residues. Trimming shortened V by 5 bases and J by 2 bases, and 10 bases separated the two germline ends. The germline gives CDR1 SEHNR, CDR2 FQNEAQ (reference sequence). The CDR3 DNA follows: TGTGCCAGCAGCCCGACTTTTCCCTACGAGCAGTACTTC. This gives the protein CASSPTFPYEQYF.

This clonotype was observed a handful of times. The V and J genes are TRBV10-3 and TRBJ2-3, with TRBD1 matching 11 bases. Trimming cost V 10 bases and J 0 bases; bases outside gene matches: 6. This CDR3 has 15 amino acids. Germline V gives CDR1 ENHRY, CDR2 SYGVKD. The CDR3: CATKDRGLSTDTQYF. The CDR3 bases are TGTGCCACCAAGGACAGGGGGCTTAGCACAGATACGCAGTATTTT.

The rearrangement links TRBV5-6 to TRBJ2-2; D gene ambiguous. V was clipped by 2 bases and J by 1 base, with 12 bases between them. There are 16 residues in the CDR3. Germline V gene lookup returns CDR1 SGHDT and CDR2 YYEEEE. CDR3 protein: CASSFRSVGNTGELFF. The CDR3 coding sequence is TGTGCCAGCAGCTTTCGGTCCGTGGGGAACACCGGGGAGCTGTTTTTT.

The sample holds many counts of this clonotype. The gene calls are TRBV5-1 and TRBJ1-4; 7 nucleotides align to TRBD1. This CDR3 has 16 amino acids. V was pared by 5 bases and J by 0 bases, with 7 bases of the junction left unmatched. From germline, CDR1 is SGHRS and CDR2 YFSETQ. The CDR3 coding sequence is TGCGCCAGCAGACTGACAGGGATTGCAACTAATGAAAAACTGTTTTTT. This sequence encodes CASRLTGIATNEKLFF.

The sample holds many counts of this clonotype. V and J are TRBV5-1 and TRBJ2-5; TRBD1 matches 9 bases. Trimming removed 4 bases from V and 5 bases from J; junction bases left unmatched: 15. CDR1 SGHRS and CDR2 YFSETQ come from the germline V gene. The CDR3 sequence is 17 residues long. This CDR3 reads CASSLFITGGAEETQYF. The CDR3 nucleotides are TGCGCCAGCAGCCTGTTCATAACAGGGGGCGCCGAGGAGACCCAGTACTTC.

This clonotype was recorded at least ten times. CDR3 residues: CASSQDPGGQGVSGEKLFF. In DNA, the CDR3 is TGCGCCAGCAGCCAAGACCCTGGGGGACAGGGGGTTTCAGGGGAAAAACTGTTTTTT. This chain links TRBV4-1 with TRBJ1-4; TRBD1 agrees at 11 bases. V lost 0 bases to trimming and J lost 8 bases; unmatched junction nucleotides: 14. Germline V gives CDR1 MGHRA, CDR2 YSYEKL. The length of the CDR3 is 19 residues.

The sample holds many counts of this clonotype. The chain couples TRBV7-6 to TRBJ2-2, with D unclear. CDR1 is SGHVS and CDR2 is FNYEAQ in the germline V gene. The CDR3 runs 16 residues. V shed 1 base and J shed 0 bases, with 9 bases lying between them. CDR3 sequence reads: CASSLGVASNTGELFF. The CDR3, as DNA: TGTGCCAGCAGCTTAGGGGTAGCTTCGAACACCGGGGAGCTGTTTTTT. Full variable domain (rest looked up from reference TRBV7-6 and TRBJ2-2): GAGVSQSPRYKVTKRGQDVALRCDPISGHVSLYWYRQALGQGPEFLTYFNYEAQQDKSGLPNDRFSAERPEGSISTLTIQRTEQRDSAMYRCASSLGVASNTGELFFGEGSRLTVL.

The chain combines TRBV29-1 with TRBJ1-1, with TRBD1 identical over 7 bases. The CDR3 length is 13 residues. V lost 8 bases to trimming and J lost 4 bases; unmatched junction nucleotides: 10. The germline V gene has CDR1 SQVTM and CDR2 ANQGSEA. CDR3 nucleotides: TGCAGCCCCCTTAGACAGGGTGGCACTGAAGCTTTCTTT. It codes for CSPLRQGGTEAFF. Using reference TRBV29-1 and TRBJ1-1 for the parts outside the CDR3, the full variable domain is SAVISQKPSRDICQRGTSLTIQCQVDSQVTMMFWYRQQPGQSLTLIATANQGSEATYESGFVIDKFPISRPNLTFSTLTVSNMSPEDSSIYLCSPLRQGGTEAFFGQGTRLTVV.

This clonotype was recorded many times. The CDR3 here is CASNRATGDTQYF. The CDR3 DNA is TGTGCCAGCAACAGGGCAACGGGAGATACGCAGTATTTT. The rearrangement links TRBV21-1 to TRBJ2-3; TRBD1, the table's D call, lacks a check against the DNA. TRBV21-1 is an annotated pseudogene. This CDR3 has 13 amino acids.

The rearrangement uses TRBV4-3 and TRBJ2-1; TRBD2 agrees at 7 bases. With 4 bases clipped from V and 3 bases from J, the junction kept 12 bases outside the gene matches. The CDR3 extends over 17 amino acids. From germline, CDR1 is LGHNA and CDR2 YSLEER. This CDR3 is CASSPLKQAGDYNEQFF. CDR3 DNA sequence: TGCGCCAGCAGCCCCCTCAAGCAGGCGGGAGACTACAATGAGCAGTTCTTC.

This clonotype was seen many times. The chain employs TRBV5-5 and TRBJ1-5, with unresolved D. V was pared by 1 base and J by 2 bases, with 10 bases between. The CDR3 runs 15 residues. CDR1 is SGHKS, CDR2 YYEKEE, per germline (reference sequence). CDR3 DNA: TGTGCCAGCAGCTTGAGTGGGTCGGGCAATCAGCCCCAGCATTTT. This translates into CASSLSGSGNQPQHF.

This clonotype was picked up many times. The CDR3 region is CASSQDPGYNSPLHF. The CDR3 DNA reads TGCGCCAGCAGCCAAGATCCCGGCTATAATTCACCCCTCCACTTT. The gene calls are TRBV4-3 and TRBJ1-6; unclear D gene. The germline V gene encodes CDR1 LGHNA and CDR2 YSLEER. The CDR3 is made up of 15 amino acids. The V gene lost 0 bases and the J gene lost 3 bases, with 6 bases spanning the gap.

This clonotype occurred many times. This chain links TRBV15 with TRBJ1-5; D ambiguous. The germline gives CDR1 LNHNV, CDR2 YYDKDF (reference sequence). The CDR3 sequence is 14 residues long. The ends were cut back, 6 bases at V and 3 bases at J, with 12 bases in the middle. For the CDR3, the DNA is TGTGCCACCAGACCTGACGGGAACAATCAGCCCCAGCATTTT. This sequence encodes CATRPDGNNQPQHF.

This clonotype has at least ten counts. The V and J genes are TRBV12-3 or TRBV12-4 and TRBJ2-1; no reliable D call. V lost 3 bases, J lost 0 bases, and 12 bases lay in between. The CDR3 totals 16 residues. CDR3 in DNA: TGTGCCAGCAGTTTCACTCTTGTAAGCTCCTACAATGAGCAGTTCTTC. This sequence encodes CASSFTLVSSYNEQFF.